This T cell receptor beta chain was sequenced during a study of OX40 agonist ivuxolimab in advanced cancers. About the research overall: Every 2 weeks, patients got intravenous ivuxolimab at one of six dose levels (0.01-10 mg/kg). Partial responses were seen in three patients, one with hepatocellular carcinoma and two with cutaneous melanoma.

In germline, CDR1 is SGHTS, CDR2 YDEGEE. Trimming cost V 3 bases and J 6 bases, with 15 bases left between them. The length of the CDR3 is 14 residues. The method was immunoSEQ multiplex PCR; TCRdb's version includes in-frame clones alone and lacks a portion of them. The table has about 60,000 clones, 80% to 90% seen once. The TCR comes from an adult with an advanced solid tumor such as melanoma, head and neck, liver or kidney cancer. The sample here was CD4+ or CD8+ T cells sorted from blood, taken in a trial of the OX40 agonist ivuxolimab. The chain uses TRBV5-8 and TRBJ1-1; the D is unclear. The CDR3 sequence is CASSSLTPSPEAFF. Here the CDR3 DNA reads TGTGCCAGCAGCTCCCTGACCCCTTCCCCTGAAGCTTTCTTT. The full variable domain, rest sourced from reference TRBV5-8 and TRBJ1-1, is EAGVTQSPTHLIKTRGQQATLRCSPISGHTSVYWYQQALGLGLQFLLWYDEGEERNRGNFPPRFSGRQFPNYSSELNVNALELEDSALYLCASSSLTPSPEAFFGQGTRLTVV.